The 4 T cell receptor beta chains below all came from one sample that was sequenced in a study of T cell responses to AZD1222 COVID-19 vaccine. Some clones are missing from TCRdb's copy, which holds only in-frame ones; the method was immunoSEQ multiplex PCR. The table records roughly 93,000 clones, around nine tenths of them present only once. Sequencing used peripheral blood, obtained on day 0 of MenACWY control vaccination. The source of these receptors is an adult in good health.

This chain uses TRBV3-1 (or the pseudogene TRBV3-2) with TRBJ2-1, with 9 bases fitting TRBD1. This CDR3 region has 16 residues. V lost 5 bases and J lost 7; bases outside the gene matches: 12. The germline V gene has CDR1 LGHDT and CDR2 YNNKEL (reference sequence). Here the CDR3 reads CASSLLDRGGVNEQFF. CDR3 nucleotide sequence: TGTGCCAGCAGCTTACTGGACAGGGGCGGTGTAAATGAGCAGTTCTTC.

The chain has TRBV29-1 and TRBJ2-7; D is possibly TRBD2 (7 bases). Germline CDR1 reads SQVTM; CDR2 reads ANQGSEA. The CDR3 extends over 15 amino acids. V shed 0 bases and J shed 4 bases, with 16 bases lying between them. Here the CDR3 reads CSVEDRGGGEYEQYF. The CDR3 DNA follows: TGCAGCGTTGAAGATCGAGGGGGGGGCGAGTACGAGCAGTACTTC.

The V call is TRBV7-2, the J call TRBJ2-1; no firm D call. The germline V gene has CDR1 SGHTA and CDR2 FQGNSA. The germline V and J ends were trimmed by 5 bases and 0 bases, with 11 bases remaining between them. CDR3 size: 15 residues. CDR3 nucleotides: TGTGCCAGCAGCCCCTGGGCGCGCTCCTACAATGAGCAGTTCTTC. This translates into CASSPWARSYNEQFF.

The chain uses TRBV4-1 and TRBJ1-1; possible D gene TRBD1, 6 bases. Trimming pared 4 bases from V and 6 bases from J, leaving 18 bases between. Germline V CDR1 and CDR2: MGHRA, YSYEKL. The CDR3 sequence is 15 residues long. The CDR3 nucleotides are TGCGCCAGCAGCCCCCGAGCACCAGGGGTTTCTGAAGCTTTCTTT. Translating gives CASSPRAPGVSEAFF.